This entry lists 21 T cell receptor beta chains sequenced from one sample in a study of cytomegalovirus exposure and HLA in healthy donors. The study ran its PCR with 60 Vbeta and 13 Jbeta primers. Produced via immunoSEQ multiplex PCR; TCRdb's table is partial and in-frame only. The sample contains approximately 89,000 clones, 85% of which appear only once. The sample consisted of PBMCs. The source is a man aged 35 to 55 in good health and CMV-seropositive.

V is TRBV9 and J is TRBJ1-2; TRBD1 matches 12 bases. The ends lost 3 bases at V and 0 bases at J; junction bases unmatched: 9. Per germline, CDR1 SGDLS and CDR2 YYNGEE. The CDR3 is 18 amino acids. The DNA of the CDR3 is TGTGCCAGCAGCGGGTACGGGGGACAGGGGGCAGCTAACTATGGCTACACCTTC. This sequence encodes CASSGYGGQGAANYGYTF. Together with reference TRBV9 and TRBJ1-2, the CDR3 gives the full variable domain: DSGVTQTPKHLITATGQRVTLRCSPRSGDLSVYWYQQSLDQGLQFLIQYYNGEERAKGNILERFSAQQFPDLHSELNLSSLELGDSALYFCASSGYGGQGAANYGYTFGSGTRLTVV.

The CDR3 loop is CATSIYRGKGPYEQYF. The CDR3 DNA reads TGTGCCACCAGCATCTACAGGGGGAAAGGCCCCTACGAGCAGTACTTC. This chain links TRBV15 with TRBJ2-7; 8 bases agree with TRBD1. CDR3 length: 16 residues. Trimming removed 4 bases from V and 2 bases from J; junction bases left unmatched: 10. Germline values: CDR1 LNHNV, CDR2 YYDKDF (reference sequence).

The sample holds one count of this clone. The V gene is TRBV5-1, the J gene TRBJ2-1; TRBD2 matches at 9 bases. The V segment lost 0 bases and the J segment 6 bases; nucleotides outside the gene matches: 1. CDR3 length: 14 amino acids. CDR1 and CDR2 from the germline V gene are SGHRS and YFSETQ. The CDR3 nucleotides read TGCGCCAGCAGCTTGGAACTAGCGGGCAATGAGCAGTTCTTC. Translating gives CASSLELAGNEQFF.

CDR3 nucleotide sequence: TGTGCCAGCAGGCGAGGTAGGGGACCCCTCCACTTT. This encodes CASRRGRGPLHF. The J gene is TRBJ1-6, the V gene TRBV28; possibly TRBD1 for D (5 bases). CDR3 size: 12 residues. Germline loops: CDR1 MDHEN, CDR2 SYDVKM. V dropped 6 bases and J dropped 12 bases, with 12 bases sitting between them.

The genes are TRBV2 and TRBJ2-7; D is undetermined. The CDR3 has 14 amino acids. The V and J ends lost 6 bases and 6 bases respectively, with 18 bases between them. Per germline, CDR1 SNHLY and CDR2 FYNNEI. The CDR3 is CASRNTESSVEQYF. The DNA for the CDR3 is TGTGCCAGCAGAAATACAGAGTCCTCCGTCGAGCAGTACTTC.

The chain couples TRBV25-1 to TRBJ2-7; D gene ambiguous. This CDR3 region has 11 residues. From germline, CDR1 is MGHDK and CDR2 SYGVNS. Trimming stripped 10 bases from V and 1 base from J, with 8 bases between. The CDR3 coding sequence is TGTGCCACCTCAGAATCCTACGAGCAGTACTTC. Its translation: CATSESYEQYF.

J is TRBJ2-1 and V is TRBV5-1; 11 positions match TRBD2. The CDR3 consists of 15 residues. Germline lookup yields CDR1 SGHRS and CDR2 YFSETQ. J was trimmed by 7 bases and V by 3 bases; bases with no gene match: 6. CDR3 protein: CASSSLAGGPNEQFF. In nucleotides, the CDR3 is TGCGCCAGCAGCTCCTTAGCGGGAGGGCCAAATGAGCAGTTCTTC.

This sequence joins TRBV6-1 and TRBJ1-4; a weak D match, TRBD1 (5 bases). The length of the CDR3 is 14 residues. Germline loops: CDR1 MNHNS, CDR2 SASEGT. The V end lost 3 bases, the J end lost 2 bases, and 7 bases lay between the germline ends. The CDR3 DNA follows: TGTGCCAGCAGTGAGGGACTGACTAATGAAAAACTGTTTTTT. Translated: CASSEGLTNEKLFF.

The chain joins TRBV9 to TRBJ1-2; TRBD1 matches at 11 bases. Germline lookup yields CDR1 SGDLS and CDR2 YYNGEE. V was clipped by 3 bases and J by 7 bases; unmatched bases: 5. The CDR3 loop spans 14 amino acids. The CDR3 DNA follows: TGTGCCAGCAGCGACGGACAGGGGGCGGGTGGCTACACCTTC. Translating gives CASSDGQGAGGYTF.

This clone was detected a few times. The chain couples TRBV28 to TRBJ1-4; D gene uncertain. Germline V CDR1 and CDR2: MDHEN, SYDVKM. V gave up 1 base and J gave up 5 bases, with 11 bases separating them. The CDR3 is 15 residues long. The CDR3 region is CASSLLAPGNEKLFF. The CDR3 coding sequence is TGTGCCAGCAGTTTATTGGCCCCGGGAAATGAAAAACTGTTTTTT.

The chain carries TRBV6-5 and TRBJ2-7; 10 bases fit TRBD2. Germline loops: CDR1 MNHEY, CDR2 SVGAGI. This CDR3 is built from 16 residues. V was clipped by 0 bases and J by 6 bases; unmatched bases: 8. CDR3 DNA: TGTGCCAGCAGTTACTCGTCTAGCGGGAGCTGGAGCGAGCAGTACTTC. It is translated as CASSYSSSGSWSEQYF.

The V call is TRBV5-8, the J call TRBJ2-1; D is perhaps TRBD2 (5 bases). The CDR3 extends over 13 amino acids. CDR1 is SGHTS, CDR2 YDEGEE, per germline. V was pared by 4 bases and J by 7 bases, with 12 bases between. The CDR3 sequence is CASSNPGENEQFF. As DNA, the CDR3 is TGTGCCAGCAGCAATCCTGGGGAGAATGAGCAGTTCTTC.

This clone was counted a few times. The chain combines TRBV6-6 with TRBJ2-7; no firm D call. Germline CDR1 and CDR2: MNHNY and SVGAGI (reference sequence). Trimming took 1 base from V and 5 from J, leaving 6 bases between them. The CDR3 sequence is 12 residues long. The CDR3, as DNA: TGTGCCAGCAGTTACTTTCCGGACGAGCAGTACTTC. Its translation: CASSYFPDEQYF.

This chain links TRBV11-2 with TRBJ2-2, with 14 bases that match TRBD2. V dropped 6 bases and J dropped 9; count of bases not matched to a gene: 6. From germline, CDR1 is SGHAT and CDR2 FQNNGV. The CDR3 covers 15 residues. In DNA, the CDR3 is TGTGCCAGCAGACGACTAGCGGGAGGGCCCTGGGAGCTGTTTTTT. Translating it yields CASRRLAGGPWELFF.

The chain couples TRBV6-5 to TRBJ2-3; 8 bases map to TRBD2. The CDR3 totals 15 residues. V shed 6 bases, J shed 4 bases, and the junction held 9 bases outside the gene matches. Germline values: CDR1 MNHEY, CDR2 SVGAGI. Here the CDR3 reads CASRGLGRSADTQYF. CDR3 nucleotides: TGTGCCAGCAGGGGACTAGGGCGTTCCGCAGATACGCAGTATTTT.

The chain combines TRBV19 with TRBJ1-5; no firm D call. The CDR3 is 13 residues long. V was shortened by 3 bases and J by 9 bases, with 12 bases between the two germline ends. Germline CDR1 LNHDA, CDR2 SQIVND (reference sequence). This chain's CDR3 is CASSIRAIGPQHF. In nucleotides, the CDR3 is TGTGCCAGTAGTATTCGAGCGATTGGGCCCCAGCATTTT.

The chain links TRBV10-1 to TRBJ2-7, with 7 positions matching TRBD1. The CDR3 consists of 13 residues. V lost 5 bases and J lost 6; bases outside the gene matches: 7. CDR1 is WNHNN and CDR2 is SYGVQD in the germline V gene (reference sequence). In nucleotides, the CDR3 is TGCGCCAGCAGTCTAACCCCAGGGGGCGAGCAGTACTTC. Protein sequence: CASSLTPGGEQYF.

V usage is TRBV7-3 and J usage is TRBJ2-1; D possibly corresponds to TRBD2 (6 bases). Trimming took 0 bases from V and 9 from J, leaving 12 bases between them. CDR3 size: 14 residues. CDR1 is SGHTA, CDR2 FQGTGA, per germline. CDR3: CASSLTPGASEQFF. In DNA, the CDR3 is TGTGCCAGCAGCTTAACGCCGGGAGCGTCTGAGCAGTTCTTC.

This clone was found once. The chain combines TRBV11-3 with TRBJ2-3; TRBD2 might be the D (6 bases). Germline V gene data show CDR1 as SGHNT and CDR2 as YENEEA. The CDR3 totals 16 residues. V lost 5 bases and J lost 2, with 17 bases in between. CDR3 loop: CASSPRGTQATDTQYF. Written as DNA, the CDR3 is TGTGCCAGCAGCCCCCGAGGGACTCAAGCCACAGATACGCAGTATTTT. The whole variable domain, remainder taken from reference TRBV11-3 and TRBJ2-3, is EAGVVQSPRYKIIEKKQPVAFWCNPISGHNTLYWYLQNLGQGPELLIRYENEEAVDDSQLPKDRFSAERLKGVDSTLKIQPAELGDSAVYLCASSPRGTQATDTQYFGPGTRLTVL.

This clone has only a few counts. The rearrangement links TRBV19 to TRBJ2-7; 7 bases are shared with TRBD1. The ends lost 4 bases at V and 6 bases at J; junction bases unmatched: 6. Per the germline V gene, CDR1 is LNHDA and CDR2 is SQIVND (reference sequence). This CDR3 region has 13 residues. CDR3 nucleotides: TGTGCCAGTAGTACCCAGACAGGGTCCGAGCAGTACTTC. It yields the protein CASSTQTGSEQYF.

This clone came up a few times. This rearrangement joins TRBV6-6 to TRBJ2-4, with TRBD2 matching over 8 bases. Trimming removed 7 bases from V and 0 bases from J; junction bases left unmatched: 5. CDR3 size: 15 residues. CDR1 MNHNY and CDR2 SVGAGI come from the germline V gene (reference sequence). CDR3 loop: CASIPAGGAKNIQYF. CDR3 coding DNA: TGTGCCAGCATCCCGGCGGGAGGAGCCAAAAACATTCAGTACTTC.